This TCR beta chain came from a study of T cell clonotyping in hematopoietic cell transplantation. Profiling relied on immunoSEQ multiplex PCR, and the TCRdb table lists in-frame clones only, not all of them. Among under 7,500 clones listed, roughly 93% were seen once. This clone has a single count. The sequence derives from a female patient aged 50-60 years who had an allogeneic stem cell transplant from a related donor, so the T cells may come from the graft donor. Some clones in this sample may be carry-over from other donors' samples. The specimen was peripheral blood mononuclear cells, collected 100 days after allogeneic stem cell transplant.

CDR3 loop: CASSRLRTDNEKLFF. The CDR3 nucleotides read TGTGCCAGCAGTAGACTTCGGACGGACAATGAAAAACTGTTTTTT. The genes are TRBV25-1 and TRBJ1-4, with unresolved D. Trimming removed 5 bases from V and 5 bases from J, with 15 bases in between. CDR3 length: 15 amino acids. Germline assignment: CDR1 MGHDK and CDR2 SYGVNS.